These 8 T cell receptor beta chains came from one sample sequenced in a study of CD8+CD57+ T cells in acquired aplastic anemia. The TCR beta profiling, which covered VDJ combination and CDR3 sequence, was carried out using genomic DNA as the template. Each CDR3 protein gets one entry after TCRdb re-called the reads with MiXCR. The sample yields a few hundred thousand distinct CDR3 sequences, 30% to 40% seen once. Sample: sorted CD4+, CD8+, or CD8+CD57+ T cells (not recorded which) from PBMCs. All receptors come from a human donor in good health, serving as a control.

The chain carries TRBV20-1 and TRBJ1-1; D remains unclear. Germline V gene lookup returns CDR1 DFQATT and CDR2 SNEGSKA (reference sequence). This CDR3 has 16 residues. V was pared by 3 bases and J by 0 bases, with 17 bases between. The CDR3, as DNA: TGCAGTGCTAGTCTGCTACGTTGGCCAATGAACACTGAAGCTTTCTTT. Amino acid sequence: CSASLLRWPMNTEAFF.

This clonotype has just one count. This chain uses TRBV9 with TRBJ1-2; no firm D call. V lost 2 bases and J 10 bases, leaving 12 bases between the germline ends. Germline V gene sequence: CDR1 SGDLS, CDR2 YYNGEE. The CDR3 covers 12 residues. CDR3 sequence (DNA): TGTGCCAGCAGCGTTTCACACCTGGACTACACCTTC. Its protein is CASSVSHLDYTF.

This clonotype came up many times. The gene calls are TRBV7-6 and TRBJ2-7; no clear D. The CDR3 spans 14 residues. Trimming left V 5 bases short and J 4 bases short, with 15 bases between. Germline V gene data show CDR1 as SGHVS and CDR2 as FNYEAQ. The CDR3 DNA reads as TGTGCCAGCAGCCCAGGCCAGGTTGTGTACGAGCAGTACTTC. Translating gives CASSPGQVVYEQYF.

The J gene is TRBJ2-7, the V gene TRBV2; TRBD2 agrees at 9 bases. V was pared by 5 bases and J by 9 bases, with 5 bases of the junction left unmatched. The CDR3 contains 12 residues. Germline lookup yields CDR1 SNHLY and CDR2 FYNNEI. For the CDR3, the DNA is TGTGCCAGCAGTTTAGCGGGAGTAGTGCAGTACGTC. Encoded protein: CASSLAGVVQYV.

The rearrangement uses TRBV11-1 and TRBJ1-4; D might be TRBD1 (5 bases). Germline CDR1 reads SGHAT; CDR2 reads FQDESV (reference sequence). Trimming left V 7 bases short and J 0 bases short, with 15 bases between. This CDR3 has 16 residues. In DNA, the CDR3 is TGTGCCAGCAACCAACGTGGGGGTACAACTAATGAAAAACTGTTTTTT. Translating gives CASNQRGGTTNEKLFF.

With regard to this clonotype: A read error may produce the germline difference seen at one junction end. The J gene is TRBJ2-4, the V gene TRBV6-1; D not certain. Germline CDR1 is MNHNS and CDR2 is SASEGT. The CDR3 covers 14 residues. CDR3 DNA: TGTGCCAGCAGTGAATCTAGGGCTCAAAACATTCGGTACTTC. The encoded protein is CASSESRAQNIRYF.

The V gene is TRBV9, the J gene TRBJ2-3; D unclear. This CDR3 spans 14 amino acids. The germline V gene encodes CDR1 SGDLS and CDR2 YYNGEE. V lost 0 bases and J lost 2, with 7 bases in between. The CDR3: CASSVGSATDTQYF. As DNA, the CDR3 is TGTGCCAGCAGCGTAGGGTCGGCCACAGATACGCAGTATTTT. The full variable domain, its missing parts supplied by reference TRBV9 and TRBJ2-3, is DSGVTQTPKHLITATGQRVTLRCSPRSGDLSVYWYQQSLDQGLQFLIQYYNGEERAKGNILERFSAQQFPDLHSELNLSSLELGDSALYFCASSVGSATDTQYFGPGTRLTVL.

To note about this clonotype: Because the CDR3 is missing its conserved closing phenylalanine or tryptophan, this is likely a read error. Here the CDR3 reads CRETGNSYNSPLHL. CDR3 coding DNA: TGCAGGGAAACAGGGAATAGCTATAATTCACCCCTCCACCTT. This rearrangement joins TRBV20-1 to TRBJ1-6, with TRBD1 as a possible D gene (6 bases). CDR1 and CDR2 from the germline V gene are DFQATT and SNEGSKA (reference sequence). There are 14 residues in the CDR3.